This paragraph covers one T cell receptor (beta chain) sequence. Antigen unknown. The record originates from a study of cytomegalovirus exposure and HLA in healthy donors. Findings of the study overall: Three CMV-associated chains proved CMV antigen-specific in vitro. Rarity characterized most TCR sequences, yet some public TCRs appeared in many donors. The study recorded 150 to 200 TCR beta chains that were cytomegalovirus-associated. The classifier, whose performance was assessed in both the original and validation cohorts, reportedly diagnosed cytomegalovirus status with high specificity and sensitivity.

Sequencing used immunoSEQ multiplex PCR; TCRdb keeps in-frame clones, though not all of them. This table has tens of thousands of clones, less than 85% appearing once. Trimming pared 2 bases from V and 6 bases from J, leaving 9 bases between. From germline, CDR1 is SEHNR and CDR2 FQNEAQ (reference sequence). The CDR3 extends over 13 amino acids. This sequence was found in a man between 18 and 35 years old in good health and CMV-seropositive. Material for sequencing was PBMCs. V usage is TRBV7-9 and J usage is TRBJ2-3, with D possibly TRBD1 on 5 matching bases. The CDR3 DNA follows: TGTGCCAGCAGCTTATTGACAGCCGATACGCAGTATTTT. Protein product: CASSLLTADTQYF.